A single sample gave rise to the 8 T cell receptor beta chains below, sequenced in a study of human T cells and chemical hapten exposure. Regarding time point: pre-sensitization, week 0. As for treatment: therapeutic diphenylcyclopropenone sensitization with weekly scalp DPC. TCRdb recomputed calls from the RACE reads with MiXCR, one row per CDR3 protein. Among approximately 400,000 distinct CDR3 sequences listed, approximately 5% were seen once. Source: whole blood, taken in connection with sensitization to the hapten diphenylcyclopropenone (DPC). Every receptor here comes from a woman between 45 and 65 years old with alopecia areata. Some clones in this sample may be carry-over from other donors' samples.

This clonotype was observed a handful of times. The V call is TRBV6-5, the J call TRBJ1-2; D gene unclear. This CDR3 has 11 amino acids. Germline-derived CDR1 and CDR2 are MNHEY and SVGAGI. V was pared by 10 bases and J by 4 bases, with 10 bases between. The CDR3 loop reads CATHDVYGYTF. The CDR3 DNA reads as TGTGCCACTCACGACGTCTATGGCTACACCTTC.

The sample holds many counts of this clonotype. The chain has TRBV5-5 and TRBJ1-1, with 7 bases identical to TRBD1. This CDR3 contains 13 residues. Germline V lookup: CDR1 SGHKS, CDR2 YYEKEE (reference sequence). The J segment lost 5 bases and the V segment lost 4 bases, leaving 5 bases of the junction unmatched. CDR3 region: CASSVDRRTEAFF. Here the CDR3 DNA reads TGTGCCAGCAGCGTGGACAGGCGAACTGAAGCTTTCTTT.

This clonotype was picked up many times. This chain connects TRBV4-1 to TRBJ2-1; 10 nucleotides line up with TRBD2. Germline V gene lookup returns CDR1 MGHRA and CDR2 YSYEKL. This CDR3 spans 20 amino acids. Trimming at V came to 0 bases and at J to 4 bases, leaving 15 bases not matched to a gene. The chain's CDR3 is CASSQEIVLGSGGQYNEQFF. CDR3 DNA sequence: TGCGCCAGCAGCCAAGAGATCGTCTTGGGTAGCGGGGGGCAATACAATGAGCAGTTCTTC.

This clonotype was picked up many times. The chain recombines TRBV6-6 with TRBJ1-2; D is ambiguous. Germline values: CDR1 MNHNY, CDR2 SVGAGI (reference sequence). CDR3 length: 16 amino acids. V lost 2 bases to trimming and J lost 3 bases, with 16 bases between them. This chain's CDR3 is CASSYTRTALDYGYTF. The CDR3 bases are TGTGCCAGCAGTTACACTAGGACGGCCCTGGACTATGGCTACACCTTC.

This clonotype has more than one count but fewer than ten. This chain connects TRBV5-4 to TRBJ2-3; D call uncertain. Germline V gene lookup returns CDR1 SGHNT and CDR2 YYREEE (reference sequence). The CDR3 runs 14 residues. Trimming stripped 0 bases from V and 3 bases from J, with 8 bases between. The CDR3 spells CASSLAVETDTQYF. The CDR3 DNA follows: TGTGCCAGCAGCTTGGCCGTAGAGACAGATACGCAGTATTTT.

The sample holds many counts of this clonotype. This chain joins TRBV9 and TRBJ2-5; TRBD2 aligns across 10 bases. Losses at the gene ends were 0 bases for V and 2 bases for J; bases not matched to a gene: 4. The CDR3 is 16 residues long. From germline, CDR1 is SGDLS and CDR2 YYNGEE. CDR3 DNA sequence: TGTGCCAGCAGCGTAGCGACGGGACTAGCGCAAGAGACCCAGTACTTC. This codes for CASSVATGLAQETQYF.

This clonotype has a count of ten or more. The V and J genes are TRBV7-9 and TRBJ2-1; 12 bases match TRBD1. Germline V gene data show CDR1 as SEHNR and CDR2 as FQNEAQ (reference sequence). V gave up 5 bases and J gave up 9 bases; unmatched junction bases: 5. The CDR3 runs 14 residues. The CDR3, as DNA: TGTGCCAGCAGCCCCGGGACAGGGGGCGGTGAGCAGTTCTTC. Translation gives CASSPGTGGGEQFF.

Only a few counts were recorded for this clonotype. V is TRBV15 and J is TRBJ1-4, with D possibly TRBD1 on 5 matching bases. CDR3 length: 14 residues. Germline V gene data show CDR1 as LNHNV and CDR2 as YYDKDF (reference sequence). V gave up 0 bases and J gave up 7 bases, with 9 bases separating them. CDR3 coding DNA: TGTGCCACCAGCAGAGATAGCAGGGCTGAAAAACTGTTTTTT. This translates into CATSRDSRAEKLFF.